The sequence of this T cell receptor (beta chain) was determined in a study of T cells after yellow fever vaccination. This clonotype was detected ten times or more. Making TCR cDNA involved 5'RACE template switching, which added UMIs and a universal primer site. MiXCR was run by TCRdb on the 5' RACE reads, yielding one entry per CDR3 protein. The sample shows hundreds of thousands of distinct CDR3 sequences, roughly 10% of them seen only once. The CDR3 runs 15 residues. Trimming pared 0 bases from V and 0 bases from J, leaving 6 bases between. In germline, CDR1 is SGHRS, CDR2 YFSETQ. This receptor was obtained from a man aged 18 to 29 who received the YFV17D yellow fever vaccine. Sequencing used PBMCs, obtained on the day of the first yellow fever vaccination. The chain combines TRBV5-1 with TRBJ1-4; D unresolved. The CDR3 DNA reads as TGCGCCAGCAGCTTGGGGGATGCAACTAATGAAAAACTGTTTTTT. Protein sequence: CASSLGDATNEKLFF.